The subject of this entry is one T cell receptor beta chain. No antigen is known for it. No much larger clonotype is one base removed from it; base qualities were not supplied. This specimen comes from a study of cytomegalovirus exposure and HLA in healthy donors (dated by TCRdb to the late 2010s). At the level of the whole study: An earlier analysis of approximately 550 of the donors reported more than 250 Gb of sequence data and 120 million or so unique TCR beta sequences from approximately 180 million T cells. In a later genetic analysis, genome-wide SNP genotypes for about three fifths of the roughly 670 donors were used, and that subset was treated as a discovery cohort. Donor age, sex, ethnicity and CMV serostatus were compiled together with the repertoire data. The study used immunosequencing to profile the T cell repertoires of 666 subjects and linked those repertoires to cytomegalovirus serostatus. The genetic ancestry cluster associated with self-reported Caucasian donors included around 76% of the approximately 400 genotyped donors. Typing coverage differed by locus: A, B, C, DRB1 and DQB1 were typed in roughly 620-640 donors, DQA1 in about 550, DPA1 in some 600, and DPB1 in around 490. All discovery cohort repertoires had been generated using a single sequencing platform. Five DR-DQ haplotypes were treated as single units for association and clustering because of strong linkage in the cohort. Rather than drawing on any new phenotypic data, the later analysis identified candidate immune exposures from TCR beta sequences and the way those sequences occurred across donors. A later analysis re-examined previously published TCR beta repertoires from over 500 donors and added high-resolution HLA genotyping to investigate patterns of TCR occurrence. A separate validation cohort of more than 100 different subjects was used in addition to the approximately 700-subject first cohort. Among roughly 400 genotyped donors of the cohort, an average of around 220,000 unique TCR beta nucleotide sequences was sequenced per donor, of which about 18% were non-productive. The aim of the study was to test whether cataloging public T cell receptors could identify signatures of past pathogen exposure. The study combined high-throughput TCR immunosequencing, statistical association of individual TCRs with disease status, and machine learning to predict cytomegalovirus infection status. Approximately 330 gigabases of sequencing data and around 88 million unique TCR sequences made up an early release that covered approximately 700 HLA-typed donors. HLA typing covered class I and class II loci at four-digit resolution. In an earlier analysis of 587 of the donors, high-throughput TCR beta sequencing was used to judge whether each TCR beta V gene segment behaved as functional or pseudogenic. Findings and caveats that apply to the study as a whole: Most TCR sequences were seen in very few donors, while some public TCRs were found in many individuals. A later analysis found that most CMV-associated TCR beta chains appeared HLA-restricted, with HLA associations seemingly driven largely by CMV exposure. The sequencing pipeline was judged likely to have produced a cluster of highly shared sequence variants as a technical artifact. It was suggested by the authors that the approach could potentially be generalized to other disease states and immunological phenotypes. A few of the identified cytomegalovirus-associated TCR beta chains were confirmed in vitro to be specific for cytomegalovirus antigens. Compared with equally common non-associated chains, HLA-associated TCR beta chains in a later analysis were more clonally expanded and had lower generation probabilities. For the cohort, immune exposure information was limited to CMV serostatus. Some IMGT-functional V segments, including TRBV6-2 and TRBV6-3, could not be distinguished by the 87-base-pair reads and were therefore excluded. At a false discovery rate of 0.05, a later analysis linked 15,000 to 20,000 TCR beta sequences to specific HLA alleles. Because counts were too low, seventeen rarely observed V segments, including chromosome 9 orphons, were excluded from the earlier analysis of roughly 580 of the donors. When HLA alleles, especially DR and DQ, strongly co-occurred, attributing TCR associations to individual alleles was difficult. The cohort was sequenced for TCR beta chains only, and without alpha or paired-chain data the features that could be detected were limited. A later genetic analysis associated a missense DCLRE1C variant with V-gene and J-gene trimming of TCR beta chains, and an independent cohort replicated the association. A further reported finding was that TCR beta sequences accurately predicted the HLA-A and HLA-B alleles for most subjects in the first cohort. Correlated functional status among segregating V segments might reflect linkage disequilibrium, but an unknown experimental factor could not be ruled out. Roughly uniform sequencing depth across donors was assumed in presence/absence analyses, although this assumption may not hold. The classifier was reported to diagnose cytomegalovirus status with high specificity and sensitivity in both the original and validation cohorts. A later analysis reported that several top co-occurrence clusters appeared linked to parvovirus B19, influenza, CMV and Epstein-Barr virus. Because HLA typing was unavailable for some donors at each locus, only the typed subset was used in association tests. In an earlier analysis of some 550 of the donors, most TCR beta V segments were observed in productive rearrangements about 87% or about 30% of the time, broadly matching IMGT annotations. In the study, about 150 TCR beta chains were listed as associated with cytomegalovirus. According to a later analysis, TCR association rates differed among HLA loci, with DRB1 alleles showing the most associated TCRs and HLA-C alleles showing the fewest. Compared with the approximately 700-donor mean, donors in an Asian-associated ancestry cluster had fewer N-insertions in productive TCRs, according to a later genetic analysis.

The CDR3, cysteine through phenylalanine, is 13 amino acids long. Of all the DNA, just the CDR3 is kept, 39 bases in frame from base 1. Deletion took 6 bases off V and 1 base off J, with a span of 9 bases between the germline ends. CDR1 and CDR2, looked up from the germline V gene, are LGHNA and YNFKEQ. The library relied on the immunoSEQ multiplex PCR assay. For the multiplex PCR, a mixture combining 60 forward primers for TCR Vbeta segments and 13 reverse primers for TCR Jbeta segments was used. The CDR3 region of rearranged TCR beta genes was amplified from genomic DNA by a multiplex PCR assay. Amplified TCR beta libraries were sequenced as 87-base-pair reads on the Illumina HiSeq System. The paper's data handling went like this. A later analysis counted 65 million to 90 million unique TCR beta chains across the 650 to 700 repertoires, and 10 million to 11 million of these chains were shared by at least two donors. To remove PCR and sequencing errors, raw reads were error-corrected and collapsed into unique sequences using a nearest-neighbor algorithm that merged closely related sequences. To assign V, D and J gene segments, CDR3 sequences were aligned to IMGT reference sequences. Each retained sequence needed at least a six-nucleotide match to both a V gene segment and a J gene segment. Rearrangements were called productive when the CDR3 lacked stop codons and stayed in frame with V and J; all others were non-productive. CDR3 was defined according to IMGT convention as the region running from the second conserved V-encoded cysteine to the conserved J-encoded phenylalanine. In an earlier analysis of around 540 of the donors, sequences lacking an unambiguous match to a single V gene segment were excluded. In an earlier analysis of roughly 600 of the donors, a V segment was called functional when productive rearrangements were above 56.7%, and segregating when the standard deviation between donors exceeded 5%. To diagnose cytomegalovirus status from the catalog of TCR beta chain sequences, a statistical classification framework was built. V and J gene assignment, in a later analysis, came from comparing TCR nucleotide sequences with IMGT/GENE-DB human TR gene sequences. The TCRdist pipeline was used in a later analysis to assign CDR3 sequences and most-parsimonious VDJ recombination scenarios. In a later analysis, each TCR beta chain was defined by its CDR3 amino acid sequence together with its V-gene family, and reads lacking a unique V-gene family were excluded. To address suspected cross-contamination and a sequencing artifact, a later analysis removed approximately 600 highly shared, low-generation-probability nucleotide sequences. For each public chain, a later analysis derived a clonal expansion index from normalized ranks of inferred template counts within each repertoire. Generation probabilities in a later analysis came from a VDJ recombination model fitted to out-of-frame rearrangements, and those results were checked against IGoR. Hypergeometric tests were used in a later analysis to score TCR-TCR, TCR-HLA and TCR-CMV co-occurrence, with a repertoire-size bias correction applied to the TCR pairs. A later analysis estimated false discovery rates by permuting HLA or CMV assignments 20 times. A later analysis grouped co-occurring TCRs with DBSCAN, adding TCRdist sequence similarity when clustering within HLA-allele-positive subsets. Repertoires with fewer than 30,000 or more than 120,000 public chains were left out of co-occurrence clustering, as were about five repertoires with anomalous nucleotide sharing. TCRdb stores this immuneACCESS table with in-frame sequences only. Part of the clones is absent; in the studies checked, under half of the shortfall reflects unresolved V genes, and no reason is known for the rest. That table is the source of V, J and clone size, and D and trimming were worked out from the DNA. This sample has more than 200,000 clones in its table, and less than 85% of those were observed once. Around 0.2% of the sample is held by the ten biggest clonotypes.

The cohort comprised 666 healthy bone marrow donors. At the time of sampling, every cohort member was nominally healthy, though immune exposures that went unrecorded were likely present. The donor tested CMV seronegative and was one of the 352 seronegative cohort members. A peripheral blood sample was collected from each donor, and TCR beta sequencing was performed on peripheral blood mononuclear cells. Genomic DNA extraction from the blood cell samples was performed with the Qiagen DNeasy Blood Extraction Kit. The TCR sequence derives from a girl under 10 years old in good health and CMV-seronegative. The material sequenced was PBMCs. This chain joins TRBV4-2 to TRBJ1-1; the D gene lacks a confident call. The nucleotides are TGTGCCAGCAGGCTCGGGGAGAACACTGAAGCTTTCTTT. This is translated as CASRLGENTEAFF.